The sequence of this T cell receptor beta chain was determined in a study of T cells after yellow fever vaccination. This clonotype appeared many times. What it binds is not known. TCRdb recomputed calls from the 5' RACE reads with MiXCR, one row per CDR3 protein. Of over 130,000 distinct CDR3 sequences listed, over 7% are singletons. Whole-study findings and limits: By day 5 rather than day 15, the secondary response had peaked, though it was weaker. After the booster, over 95% of CD4 and just over 85% of CD8 primary-response clones were re-detected. Abundant bulk-derived clonotypes could contaminate FACS-sorted repertoires.

This clonotype was sampled from a young man who received the YFV17D yellow fever vaccine. This material consisted of CD4+ T cells sorted from PBMCs, taken 5 days after the yellow fever booster vaccination.

The CDR3 DNA reads as TGTGCCAGCACCGAGGACACCGTGGCAGAGACCCAGTACTTC. This codes for CASTEDTVAETQYF. The rearrangement uses TRBV2 and TRBJ2-5; D perhaps matches TRBD1 (5 bases). The CDR3 consists of 14 residues. V shed 7 bases and J shed 4 bases, with 16 bases lying between them. The germline gives CDR1 SNHLY, CDR2 FYNNEI. Looking up the rest from reference TRBV2 and TRBJ2-5 gives the full variable domain: EPEVTQTPSHQVTQMGQEVILRCVPISNHLYFYWYRQILGQKVEFLVSFYNNEISEKSEIFDDQFSVERPDGSNFTLKIRSTKLEDSAMYFCASTEDTVAETQYFGPGTRLLVL.